The present T cell receptor (beta chain) was sequenced within a study of regulatory T cells in long-lasting Graves disease. Across the study: Antithyroid drugs had been taken under 3 months by newly diagnosed Graves' patients.

Time point in this sample: newly diagnosed GD, antithyroid drugs for less than 3 months. There was RNA extracted from PBMCs, and the TCR library was made from it. Each patient gave approximately 9.2 milliliters of EDTA-anticoagulated peripheral blood. Construction of the TCR beta libraries employed iRepertoire HTBI primers in conjunction with Arm-PCR of CDR3 regions. TCRdb ran MiXCR on the multiplex PCR reads and lists one entry per CDR3 protein. The sample has some 330,000 distinct CDR3 sequences, 12% seen once. V shed 3 bases and J shed 6 bases, with 15 bases lying between them. Per the germline V gene, CDR1 is DFQATT and CDR2 is SNEGSKA (reference sequence). The CDR3 is made up of 14 amino acids. The same specimen was also included in a second study, on T cells in Graves' hyperthyroidism and ophthalmopathy. This second study notes: Blood also showed most of the thyroid clonotypes that were expanded above 0.001. It was a median 6.5 months before onset that the model predicted ophthalmopathy.

Source: peripheral blood mononuclear cells (PBMCs), taken at new diagnosis, from a patient treated with antithyroid drugs. The gene calls are TRBV20-1 and TRBJ2-1; D might be TRBD1 or TRBD2, each matching 6 bases. This receptor was taken from a woman in her late teens or twenties with Graves disease. The CDR3 loop is CSASEGRGLNEQFF. The CDR3 nucleotides are TGCAGTGCTAGTGAGGGCAGGGGACTCAATGAGCAGTTCTTC.